This record covers a single T cell receptor beta chain. The clone's antigen remains unknown. No clone much larger than this one lies a single base away; base qualities are absent. The sample comes from a study of T cell repertoires in cytomegalovirus infection (dated by TCRdb to about 2019). In the study overall: The HLA type of each donor mattered for the analysis, because public TCR beta signatures pointed to carriage of CMV infection along with the matching HLA type.

Sequencer: Illumina HiSeq 1500. The public reads were quality trimmed at Q25 with fastp and then assembled into clones with MiXCR by TCRdb, keeping productive beta chains. Rows matching on CDR3 protein sequence are summarized as one entry with the most common DNA and genes. Here the sample has around 740,000 distinct CDR3 sequences; roughly 35% occur a single time. The leading ten clones occupy about 2.8% of the sample. CDR1 SGHDT and CDR2 YYEEEE were looked up in the germline V gene. Trimming removed 3 bases from V and 8 bases from J; the gene matches leave 8 bases unexplained. Its CDR3 holds 15 amino acids, cysteine through phenylalanine. Only the CDR3 part of the read is kept: 45 bases, read in frame from the first base. Study-wide conclusions, independent of this receptor: Carriers of CMV infection plus the relevant HLA type were discriminated by the cumulative frequency of public TCR beta family members in the study cohort and in an independent 352-donor cohort. The ex vivo response was dominated by HLA-C-restricted CMV-specific TCR beta clonotypes, which also provided the single most frequent clonotype in two of eight donors.

The chain is encoded by TRBV5-6 joined to TRBJ2-1, with TRBD2 matching 10 junction bases. Sequencing was performed on PBMCs. This sequence was found in a human donor in good health (CMV status not recorded). Some clones in this sample may be carry-over from other donors' samples. The nucleotide sequence is TGTGCCAGCAGCTCTCTTAGCGGGAGGATCTATGAGCAGTTCTTC. This translates into CASSSLSGRIYEQFF.